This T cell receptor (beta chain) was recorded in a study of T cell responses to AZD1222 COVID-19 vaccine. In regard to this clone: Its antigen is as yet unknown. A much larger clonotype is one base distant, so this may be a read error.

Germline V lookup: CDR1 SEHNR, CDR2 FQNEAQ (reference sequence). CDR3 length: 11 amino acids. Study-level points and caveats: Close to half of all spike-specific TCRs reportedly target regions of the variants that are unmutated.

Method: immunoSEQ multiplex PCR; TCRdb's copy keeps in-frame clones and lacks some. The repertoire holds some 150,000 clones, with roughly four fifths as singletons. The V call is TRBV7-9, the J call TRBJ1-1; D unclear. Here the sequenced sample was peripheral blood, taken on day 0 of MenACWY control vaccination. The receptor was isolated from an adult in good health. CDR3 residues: CANSPDTEAFF. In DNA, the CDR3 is TGTGCCAACAGCCCGGACACTGAAGCTTTCTTT.